A selection of T cell receptor beta chains follows, all from one sample in a study of cytomegalovirus exposure and HLA in healthy donors. Sequencing used immunoSEQ multiplex PCR; TCRdb keeps in-frame clones, though not all of them. The repertoire holds fewer than 200,000 clones, with less than 85% as singletons. The specimen was PBMCs. Source of these receptors: a man aged 18 to 29 in good health and CMV-seropositive. The CDR3 runs from the conserved cysteine through the conserved F or W. Each record gives: V gene, J gene, D gene, CDR3 length, clone size, CDR3 DNA, CDR3 protein. D genes are given only for firm matches. Clone size appears in some rows only: once, few, many, or a class for an expanded clone.

V gene: TRBV11-2; J gene: TRBJ2-3; D gene: -; CDR3 length: 16; clone size: -; CDR3 DNA: TGTGCCAGCAGCCCTTGGACTCCCTATAGCACAGATACGCAGTATTTT; CDR3 protein: CASSPWTPYSTDTQYF
V gene: TRBV5-1; J gene: TRBJ1-6; D gene: -; CDR3 length: 15; clone size: -; CDR3 DNA: TGCGCCAGCAGCTTACAACAGGGAAATAATTCACCCCTCCACTTT; CDR3 protein: CASSLQQGNNSPLHF
V gene: TRBV27; J gene: TRBJ2-1; D gene: -; CDR3 length: 14; clone size: -; CDR3 DNA: TGTGCCAGCAGTTTTAGCGGCTCCTACAATGAGCAGTTCTTC; CDR3 protein: CASSFSGSYNEQFF
V gene: TRBV19; J gene: TRBJ2-3; D gene: -; CDR3 length: 14; clone size: -; CDR3 DNA: TGTGCCAGTAACAGTGGGAGCGGGCCCTCTACGCAGTATTTT; CDR3 protein: CASNSGSGPSTQYF
V gene: TRBV27; J gene: TRBJ2-5; D gene: -; CDR3 length: 15; clone size: -; CDR3 DNA: TGTGCCAGCAGTTTACGAGTCGAGGAGAGGGAGACCCAGTACTTC; CDR3 protein: CASSLRVEERETQYF
V gene: TRBV4-1; J gene: TRBJ1-4; D gene: -; CDR3 length: 15; clone size: -; CDR3 DNA: TGCGCCAGCAGCCAAGATAACATCCTCCGTGAAAAACTGTTTTTT; CDR3 protein: CASSQDNILREKLFF
V gene: TRBV20-1; J gene: TRBJ1-2; D gene: -; CDR3 length: 11; clone size: -; CDR3 DNA: TGCAGTGTTCGCTGGGGCAGTGGCTACACCTTC; CDR3 protein: CSVRWGSGYTF
V gene: TRBV28; J gene: TRBJ2-1; D gene: TRBD1; CDR3 length: 17; clone size: -; CDR3 DNA: TGTGCCAGCAGTTTGGGGACAGGGGGCGGTAAGAACAATGAGCAGTTCTTC; CDR3 protein: CASSLGTGGGKNNEQFF
V gene: TRBV7-3; J gene: TRBJ2-7; D gene: TRBD1; CDR3 length: 14; clone size: -; CDR3 DNA: TGTGCCAGCAGCGCGCAGGGGGACAATGACGAGCAGTACTTC; CDR3 protein: CASSAQGDNDEQYF
V gene: TRBV27; J gene: TRBJ1-2; D gene: TRBD1; CDR3 length: 13; clone size: -; CDR3 DNA: TGTGCCAGCAGGATATCTTTACAGGGGGGCTACACCTTC; CDR3 protein: CASRISLQGGYTF
V gene: TRBV7-8; J gene: TRBJ2-2; D gene: -; CDR3 length: 16; clone size: -; CDR3 DNA: TGTGCCAGCAGCTTATGGGCTATCACGAACACCGGGGAGCTGTTTTTT; CDR3 protein: CASSLWAITNTGELFF
V gene: TRBV12-2; J gene: TRBJ2-6; D gene: -; CDR3 length: 19; clone size: -; CDR3 DNA: TGTGCAAGTCGCCACAAGGTAGGGGGTACATTATCCGGGGCCAACGTCCTGACTTTC; CDR3 protein: CASRHKVGGTLSGANVLTF
V gene: TRBV28; J gene: TRBJ2-3; D gene: TRBD2; CDR3 length: 15; clone size: -; CDR3 DNA: TGTGCCAGCAGTCCTACTAGCGGGTCTACAGATACGCAGTATTTT; CDR3 protein: CASSPTSGSTDTQYF
V gene: TRBV4-2; J gene: TRBJ2-3; D gene: TRBD2; CDR3 length: 16; clone size: -; CDR3 DNA: TGTGCCAGCAGCCAAGTTCCGGGAGGGCCCGGAGATACGCAGTATTTT; CDR3 protein: CASSQVPGGPGDTQYF
V gene: TRBV5-1; J gene: TRBJ1-1; D gene: -; CDR3 length: 12; clone size: many; CDR3 DNA: TGCGCCAGCAGCTTGGGCAGCACTGAAGCTTTCTTT; CDR3 protein: CASSLGSTEAFF
V gene: TRBV9; J gene: TRBJ2-3; D gene: -; CDR3 length: 16; clone size: -; CDR3 DNA: TGTGCCAGCAGCGTTGGGGGGGGCCCTAGCACAGATACGCAGTATTTT; CDR3 protein: CASSVGGGPSTDTQYF
V gene: TRBV30; J gene: TRBJ2-1; D gene: -; CDR3 length: 12; clone size: -; CDR3 DNA: TGTGCCTGCCTGGGAGGCAACCATGAGCAGTTCTTC; CDR3 protein: CACLGGNHEQFF
V gene: TRBV4-2; J gene: TRBJ2-5; D gene: TRBD1; CDR3 length: 15; clone size: -; CDR3 DNA: TGTGCCAGCAGCCAAGATACGGGACAGGGAGAGACCCAGTACTTC; CDR3 protein: CASSQDTGQGETQYF
V gene: TRBV4-1; J gene: TRBJ2-7; D gene: -; CDR3 length: 15; clone size: -; CDR3 DNA: TGCGCCAGCAGCCAAGCTGAGTGGACTACCCACGAGCAGTACTTC; CDR3 protein: CASSQAEWTTHEQYF
V gene: TRBV4-2; J gene: TRBJ1-4; D gene: TRBD1; CDR3 length: 18; clone size: -; CDR3 DNA: TGTGCCAGCAGCTTCCGGGACAGGGGGCTTTCAGCTAATGAAAAACTGTTTTTT; CDR3 protein: CASSFRDRGLSANEKLFF
V gene: TRBV29-1; J gene: TRBJ2-7; D gene: -; CDR3 length: 13; clone size: -; CDR3 DNA: TGCAGCGTTGAAATTGGCAGGGCTGACGAGCAGTACTTC; CDR3 protein: CSVEIGRADEQYF
V gene: TRBV7-3; J gene: TRBJ2-3; D gene: -; CDR3 length: 15; clone size: -; CDR3 DNA: TGTGCCAGCAGCGTTACAGGGAGTAGGACAGATACGCAGTATTTT; CDR3 protein: CASSVTGSRTDTQYF
V gene: TRBV6-5; J gene: TRBJ2-3; D gene: -; CDR3 length: 15; clone size: -; CDR3 DNA: TGTGCCAGCAGTTACTCGATGGCAGGGGGGAATACGCAGTATTTT; CDR3 protein: CASSYSMAGGNTQYF
V gene: TRBV15; J gene: TRBJ2-7; D gene: TRBD1; CDR3 length: 14; clone size: -; CDR3 DNA: TGTGCCACCAGCAGAGGAGGGACAGACTACGAGCAGTACTTC; CDR3 protein: CATSRGGTDYEQYF
V gene: TRBV6-5; J gene: TRBJ2-7; D gene: TRBD1; CDR3 length: 15; clone size: -; CDR3 DNA: TGTGCCAGCAGTAAACAGGGGGCCCTCTCCTACGAGCAGTACTTC; CDR3 protein: CASSKQGALSYEQYF
V gene: TRBV5-6; J gene: TRBJ1-5; D gene: -; CDR3 length: 16; clone size: -; CDR3 DNA: TGTGCCAGCAGCTCCTCGGAGGGCGGGCGGGGAGTACCCCAGCATTTT; CDR3 protein: CASSSSEGGRGVPQHF
V gene: TRBV6-5; J gene: TRBJ2-7; D gene: TRBD2; CDR3 length: 14; clone size: -; CDR3 DNA: TGTGCCAGCAGTGACGGGACTAGTGGATACGAGCAGTACTTC; CDR3 protein: CASSDGTSGYEQYF
V gene: TRBV5-4; J gene: TRBJ1-1; D gene: -; CDR3 length: 15; clone size: -; CDR3 DNA: TGTGCCAGCAGCTTGGAACAGCCTTCGAACACTGAAGCTTTCTTT; CDR3 protein: CASSLEQPSNTEAFF
V gene: TRBV29-1; J gene: TRBJ1-6; D gene: -; CDR3 length: 13; clone size: -; CDR3 DNA: TGCAGCGTTCGTGGACAATCTAATTCACCCCTCCACTTT; CDR3 protein: CSVRGQSNSPLHF
V gene: TRBV6-5; J gene: TRBJ2-1; D gene: -; CDR3 length: 13; clone size: -; CDR3 DNA: TGTGCCAGCAGGGGCAGGGGCGTCAAGAAACAGTTCTTC; CDR3 protein: CASRGRGVKKQFF
V gene: TRBV18; J gene: TRBJ2-5; D gene: -; CDR3 length: 12; clone size: -; CDR3 DNA: TGTGCCAGCTCTTCTGGCCGAGAGACCCAGTACTTC; CDR3 protein: CASSSGRETQYF
V gene: TRBV27; J gene: TRBJ1-1; D gene: -; CDR3 length: 14; clone size: -; CDR3 DNA: TGTGCCAGCAGTTTGAGGGGCGGGAGCACTGAAGCTTTTTTT; CDR3 protein: CASSLRGGSTEAFF
V gene: TRBV6-5; J gene: TRBJ2-1; D gene: TRBD1; CDR3 length: 13; clone size: -; CDR3 DNA: TGTGCCAGCCGGGACAGGGGCTACAATGAGCAGTTCTTC; CDR3 protein: CASRDRGYNEQFF
V gene: TRBV5-1; J gene: TRBJ1-3; D gene: -; CDR3 length: 14; clone size: -; CDR3 DNA: TGCGCCAGCAGCTCTCAGGGAATCGGAAACACCATATATTTT; CDR3 protein: CASSSQGIGNTIYF
V gene: TRBV10-3; J gene: TRBJ2-1; D gene: TRBD1; CDR3 length: 18; clone size: -; CDR3 DNA: TGTGCCATCAGTGAGTCGAATATAGGACAGGGTCGATACAATGAGCAGTTCTTC; CDR3 protein: CAISESNIGQGRYNEQFF